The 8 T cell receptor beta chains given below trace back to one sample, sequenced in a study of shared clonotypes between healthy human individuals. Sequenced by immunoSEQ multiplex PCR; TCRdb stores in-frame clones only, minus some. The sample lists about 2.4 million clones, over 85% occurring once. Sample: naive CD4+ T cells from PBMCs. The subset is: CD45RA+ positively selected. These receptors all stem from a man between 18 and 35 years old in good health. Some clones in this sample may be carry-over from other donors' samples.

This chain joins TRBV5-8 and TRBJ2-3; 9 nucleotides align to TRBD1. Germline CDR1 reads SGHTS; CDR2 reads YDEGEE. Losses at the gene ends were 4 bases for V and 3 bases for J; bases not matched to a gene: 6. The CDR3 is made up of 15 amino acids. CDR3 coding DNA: TGTGCCAGCAGCCCCGGGACAGGGCTAACAGATACGCAGTATTTT. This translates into CASSPGTGLTDTQYF.

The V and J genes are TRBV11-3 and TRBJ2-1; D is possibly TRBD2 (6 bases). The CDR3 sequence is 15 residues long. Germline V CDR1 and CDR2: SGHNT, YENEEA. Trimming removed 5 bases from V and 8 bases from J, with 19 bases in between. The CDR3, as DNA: TGTGCCAGCAGCCACTTTAGCGGAGCGGAGGATGAGCAGTTCTTC. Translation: CASSHFSGAEDEQFF.

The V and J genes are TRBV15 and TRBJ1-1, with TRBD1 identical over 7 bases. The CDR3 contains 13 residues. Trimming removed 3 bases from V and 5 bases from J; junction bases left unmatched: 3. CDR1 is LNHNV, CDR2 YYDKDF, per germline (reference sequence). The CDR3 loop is CATSREQGTEAFF. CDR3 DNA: TGTGCCACCAGCAGGGAACAGGGGACTGAAGCTTTCTTT.

DNA of the CDR3: TGCAGTGTTGGGGGTTTCTTTGGCTACACCTTC. Encoded protein: CSVGGFFGYTF. V usage is TRBV20-1 and J usage is TRBJ1-2; tentative D call: TRBD1 (5 bases). This CDR3 has 11 residues. Trimming pared 7 bases from V and 7 bases from J, leaving 13 bases between. CDR1 is DFQATT and CDR2 is SNEGSKA in the germline V gene (reference sequence).

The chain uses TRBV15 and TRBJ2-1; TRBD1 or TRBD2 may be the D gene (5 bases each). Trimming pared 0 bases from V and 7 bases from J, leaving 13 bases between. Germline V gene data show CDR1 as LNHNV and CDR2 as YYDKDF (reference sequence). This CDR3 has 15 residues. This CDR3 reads CATSRDGGSENEQFF. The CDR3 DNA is TGTGCCACCAGCAGAGATGGGGGTAGCGAGAATGAGCAGTTCTTC.

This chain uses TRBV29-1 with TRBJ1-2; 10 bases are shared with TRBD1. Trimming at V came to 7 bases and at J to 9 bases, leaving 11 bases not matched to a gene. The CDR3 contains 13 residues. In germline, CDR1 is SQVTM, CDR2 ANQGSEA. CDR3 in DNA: TGCAGCGCCGGACAGGGGGATCGTGGAAGCTACACCTTC. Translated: CSAGQGDRGSYTF.

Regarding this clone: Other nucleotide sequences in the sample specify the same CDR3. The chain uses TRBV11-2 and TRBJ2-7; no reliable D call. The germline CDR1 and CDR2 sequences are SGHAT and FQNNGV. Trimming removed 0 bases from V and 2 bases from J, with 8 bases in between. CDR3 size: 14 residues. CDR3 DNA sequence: TGTGCCAGCAGCTTAGATCAAGGACCCTACGAGCAGTACTTC. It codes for CASSLDQGPYEQYF.

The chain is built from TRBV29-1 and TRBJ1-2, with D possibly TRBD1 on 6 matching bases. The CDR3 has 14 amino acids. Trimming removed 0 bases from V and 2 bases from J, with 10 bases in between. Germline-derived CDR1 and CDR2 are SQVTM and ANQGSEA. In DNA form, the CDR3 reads TGCAGCGTTGAAGATATAGGGGGGAACTATGGCTACACCTTC. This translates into CSVEDIGGNYGYTF.